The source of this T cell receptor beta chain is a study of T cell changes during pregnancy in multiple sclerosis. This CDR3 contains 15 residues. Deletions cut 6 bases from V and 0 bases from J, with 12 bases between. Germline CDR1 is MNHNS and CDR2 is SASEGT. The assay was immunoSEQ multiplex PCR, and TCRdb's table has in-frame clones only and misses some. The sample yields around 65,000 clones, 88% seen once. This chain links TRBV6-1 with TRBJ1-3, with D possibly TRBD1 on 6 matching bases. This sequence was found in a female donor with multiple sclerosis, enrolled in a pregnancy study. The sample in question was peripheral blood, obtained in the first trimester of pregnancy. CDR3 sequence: CASRVTGNSGNTIYF. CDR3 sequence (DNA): TGTGCCAGCAGAGTAACAGGGAACTCTGGAAACACCATATATTTT.